What follows are 29 T cell receptor beta chains derived from one specimen sequenced in a study of Graves' ophthalmopathy and Graves' hyperthyroidism. Investigators amplified TCR beta CDR3 regions from RNA transcripts. The first-round RT-PCR employed HTBI primers together with the Qiagen OneStep RT-PCR kit. A multiplex PCR was then performed as the second round. TCRdb passed the multiplex PCR reads through MiXCR, listing each CDR3 protein once. This table has hundreds of thousands of distinct CDR3 sequences, approximately 21% appearing once. Sequencing was done on a sample of peripheral blood. The receptors shown here come from a woman aged 18-30 years with stable Graves' hyperthyroidism. Some clones in this sample may be carry-over from other donors' samples.

V and J are TRBV28 and TRBJ1-5; possible D gene TRBD1, 5 bases. The V gene's germline CDR1 is MDHEN and CDR2 SYDVKM. The ends were cut back, 0 bases at V and 6 bases at J, with 9 bases in the middle. CDR3 length: 14 amino acids. CDR3 residues: CASSLWAGSQPQHF. The CDR3 region has the DNA TGTGCCAGCAGTTTATGGGCAGGGAGTCAGCCCCAGCATTTT.

V is TRBV6-2 or TRBV6-3 and J is TRBJ2-5; D gene ambiguous. Germline CDR1 and CDR2: MNHEY and SVGEGT. The length of the CDR3 is 13 residues. The V end lost 2 bases, the J end lost 5 bases, and 9 bases lay between the germline ends. The CDR3 protein is CASSYGFSETQYF. CDR3 DNA sequence: TGTGCCAGCAGTTACGGGTTTTCGGAGACCCAGTACTTC.

This clonotype showed up many times. This chain uses TRBV4-3 with TRBJ1-6; tentatively, D is TRBD1 (6 bases). CDR1 and CDR2 (germline): LGHNA, YSLEER. CDR3 length: 15 residues. The V end was cut by 2 bases, the J end by 5 bases, with 10 bases between. The CDR3 region is CASSQMTGDNSPLHF. The CDR3 nucleotides are TGCGCCAGCAGCCAAATGACAGGAGATAATTCACCCCTCCACTTT.

Of note for this clonotype: A much larger clone lies a single base off, so this may be a read error. The chain is built from TRBV5-1 and TRBJ2-7; D might be TRBD2 (7 bases). The CDR3 is 15 amino acids. Germline CDR1 reads SGHRS; CDR2 reads YFSETQ. Trimming cost V 4 bases and J 5 bases, with 19 bases left between them. CDR3 residues: CASSELGGLNDEQYF. The CDR3 DNA sequence: TGCGCCAGCAGCGAGTTGGGGGGGCTCAATGACGAGCAGTACTTC. The full variable domain, rest sourced from reference TRBV5-1 and TRBJ2-7, is KAGVTQTPRYLIKTRGQQVTLSCSPISGHRSVSWYQQTPGQGLQFLFEYFSETQRNKGNFPGRFSGRQFSNSRSEMNVSTLELGDSALYLCASSELGGLNDEQYFGPGTRLTVT.

This clonotype was counted between two and nine times. V is TRBV20-1 and J is TRBJ1-5; D gene unclear. Germline CDR1 is DFQATT and CDR2 is SNEGSKA (reference sequence). The CDR3 has 15 residues. V gave up 4 bases and J gave up 0 bases, with 13 bases separating them. CDR3 in DNA: TGCAGTGCTATGGACGCGGGCGGTAGCAATCAGCCCCAGCATTTT. Translated: CSAMDAGGSNQPQHF.

This rearrangement joins TRBV11-2 to TRBJ1-2; D not certain. This CDR3 region has 15 residues. Between the trimmed V and J ends, which lost 1 base and 3 bases, there was a span of 12 bases. CDR1 is SGHAT, CDR2 FQNNGV, per germline. CDR3 bases: TGTGCCAGCAGCTTAGTGTCAGGTCCTTACTATGGCTACACCTTC. As protein: CASSLVSGPYYGYTF. The whole variable domain, filled in from reference TRBV11-2 and TRBJ1-2, reads EAGVAQSPRYKIIEKRQSVAFWCNPISGHATLYWYQQILGQGPKLLIQFQNNGVVDDSQLPKDRFSAERLKGVDSTLKIQPAKLEDSAVYLCASSLVSGPYYGYTFGSGTRLTVV.

This clonotype was detected ten times or more. CDR3 sequence: CASSPGGGNYGYTF. CDR3 sequence (DNA): TGTGCCAGCAGTCCCGGCGGGGGTAACTATGGCTACACCTTC. The genes are TRBV28 and TRBJ1-2; D is perhaps TRBD1 (5 bases). The CDR3 length is 14 residues. Germline loops: CDR1 MDHEN, CDR2 SYDVKM. The V and J ends lost 5 bases and 1 base respectively, with 11 bases between them.

This clonotype showed up many times. The J gene is TRBJ2-5, the V gene TRBV28; D ambiguous. This CDR3 spans 13 amino acids. V was trimmed by 6 bases and J by 0 bases, leaving 8 bases between them. The germline V gene encodes CDR1 MDHEN and CDR2 SYDVKM. CDR3 loop: CASRGKYQETQYF. The CDR3 DNA is TGTGCCAGCAGGGGGAAATACCAAGAGACCCAGTACTTC.

This clonotype was seen repeatedly, ten times or more. The chain carries TRBV20-1 and TRBJ2-5; TRBD1 matches 11 bases. CDR1 is DFQATT and CDR2 is SNEGSKA in the germline V gene (reference sequence). The CDR3 contains 14 residues. V was clipped by 5 bases and J by 3 bases; unmatched bases: 5. The CDR3 loop is CSAPGQGDEETQYF. The CDR3 region has the DNA TGCAGTGCTCCGGGACAGGGGGACGAAGAGACCCAGTACTTC.

This clonotype has just a few counts. The V and J genes are TRBV5-1 and TRBJ1-2; possible D gene TRBD1, 5 bases. Deletions cut 0 bases from V and 2 bases from J, with 11 bases between. Germline lookup yields CDR1 SGHRS and CDR2 YFSETQ. The CDR3 is 15 amino acids. The chain's CDR3 is CASSLEGAFNYGYTF. CDR3 nucleotides: TGCGCCAGCAGCTTGGAAGGGGCCTTCAACTATGGCTACACCTTC.

This clonotype was detected many times. This chain joins TRBV20-1 and TRBJ2-7, with 11 bases fitting TRBD1. The CDR3 contains 14 residues. V lost 3 bases and J lost 3; bases outside the gene matches: 4. CDR1 and CDR2 (germline): DFQATT, SNEGSKA (reference sequence). Written as DNA, the CDR3 is TGCAGTGCTAGGCTCGGGACAGGGGGCTACGAGCAGTACTTC. Translated: CSARLGTGGYEQYF.

There are a few counts of this clonotype. V is TRBV14 and J is TRBJ2-2; 9 bases align to TRBD1. Trimming cost V 3 bases and J 4 bases; bases outside gene matches: 12. The germline V gene encodes CDR1 SGHDN and CDR2 FVKESK. The CDR3 has 18 residues. In DNA form, the CDR3 reads TGTGCCAGCAGCCAGGGCCGGGACAGGGTACTTGCCACCGGGGAGCTGTTTTTT. Translation gives CASSQGRDRVLATGELFF. The full variable domain, completed using reference TRBV14 and TRBJ2-2, is EAGVTQFPSHSVIEKGQTVTLRCDPISGHDNLYWYRRVMGKEIKFLLHFVKESKQDESGMPNNRFLAERTGGTYSTLKVQPAELEDSGVYFCASSQGRDRVLATGELFFGEGSRLTVL.

This clonotype was observed a handful of times. This chain joins TRBV5-1 and TRBJ2-7, with 8 bases fitting TRBD2. Germline V CDR1 and CDR2: SGHRS, YFSETQ. Trimming cost V 0 bases and J 2 bases; bases outside gene matches: 4. There are 15 residues in the CDR3. CDR3 DNA sequence: TGCGCCAGCAGCTTGGGACTAGCGCACGCCTACGAGCAGTACTTC. This encodes CASSLGLAHAYEQYF.

This clonotype was detected ten times or more. This chain links TRBV27 with TRBJ1-1; tentatively, D is TRBD1 (5 bases). Germline CDR1 reads MNHEY; CDR2 reads SMNVEV (reference sequence). Trimming removed 2 bases from V and 1 base from J, with 11 bases in between. The CDR3 covers 15 residues. CDR3 sequence (DNA): TGTGCCAGCAGTTTAGGGACTCATCCGAACACTGAAGCTTTCTTT. It specifies CASSLGTHPNTEAFF.

The sample holds many counts of this clonotype. The genes are TRBV12-3 or TRBV12-4 and TRBJ1-5; D is ambiguous. The V end lost 4 bases, the J end lost 1 base, and 8 bases lay between the germline ends. The CDR3 consists of 14 residues. CDR3 protein: CASSSSPSNQPQHF. The DNA of the CDR3 is TGTGCCAGCAGTTCCTCTCCGAGCAATCAGCCCCAGCATTTT.

The chain is built from TRBV7-8 and TRBJ2-7; TRBD2 agrees at 9 bases. The V gene's germline CDR1 is SGHVS and CDR2 FQNEAQ. V dropped 3 bases and J dropped 2; count of bases not matched to a gene: 5. The CDR3 runs to 15 residues. For the CDR3, the DNA is TGTGCCAGCAGCTTCCTGCTAGCGGGAACCTACGAGCAGTACTTC. Residues: CASSFLLAGTYEQYF.

The sample holds many counts of this clonotype. The V and J genes are TRBV5-1 and TRBJ2-7; TRBD2 is a possible D gene (6 bases). The V gene's germline CDR1 is SGHRS and CDR2 YFSETQ. V lost 4 bases and J lost 3, with 11 bases in between. The CDR3 totals 13 residues. CDR3 amino acids: CASSLEGHYEQYF. CDR3 coding DNA: TGCGCCAGCAGCCTGGAGGGGCACTACGAGCAGTACTTC. The entire variable domain, with the rest obtained from reference TRBV5-1 and TRBJ2-7, is as follows: KAGVTQTPRYLIKTRGQQVTLSCSPISGHRSVSWYQQTPGQGLQFLFEYFSETQRNKGNFPGRFSGRQFSNSRSEMNVSTLELGDSALYLCASSLEGHYEQYFGPGTRLTVT.

Ten or more counts support this clonotype. The chain combines TRBV6-1 with TRBJ1-1, with TRBD1 identical over 8 bases. The CDR3 has 14 amino acids. Germline V CDR1 and CDR2: MNHNS, SASEGT. V dropped 7 bases and J dropped 1; count of bases not matched to a gene: 5. The DNA for the CDR3 is TGTGCCAGCAAGACAGGGGCCGAGAACACTGAAGCTTTCTTT. Translating it yields CASKTGAENTEAFF.

This clonotype has ten or more counts. The chain employs TRBV12-5 and TRBJ2-7; D gene uncertain. CDR1 LGHNT and CDR2 FRNRAP come from the germline V gene. The CDR3 extends over 12 amino acids. V shed 5 bases and J shed 3 bases, with 8 bases lying between them. CDR3 amino acids: CASGPTVYEQYF. CDR3 sequence (DNA): TGTGCTAGTGGTCCCACCGTCTACGAGCAGTACTTC.

There are many counts of this clonotype. The V and J genes are TRBV20-1 and TRBJ2-7; D remains unclear. V was shortened by 2 bases and J by 1 base, with 12 bases between the two germline ends. Germline V lookup: CDR1 DFQATT, CDR2 SNEGSKA (reference sequence). The CDR3 contains 14 residues. The CDR3 DNA reads TGCAGTGCTAGACCCTTGGGCCAATCCTACGAGCAGTACTTC. The encoded protein is CSARPLGQSYEQYF.

Many counts were recorded for this clonotype. This chain uses TRBV29-1 with TRBJ2-4; 7 bases align to TRBD2. Germline CDR1 SQVTM, CDR2 ANQGSEA. The junction had 10 bases not matched to a gene; V was cut back by 4 bases and J by 7 bases. This CDR3 has 14 residues. In nucleotides, the CDR3 is TGCAGCGTTGGTGGGGGAGGGTTCGGGAACATTCAGTACTTC. This encodes CSVGGGGFGNIQYF.

This clonotype was seen once. The V call is TRBV11-2, the J call TRBJ1-2, with a tentative D call TRBD1 (6 bases). The CDR3 is 16 residues long. In germline, CDR1 is SGHAT, CDR2 FQNNGV. V was trimmed by 1 base and J by 4 bases, leaving 16 bases between them. Written as DNA, the CDR3 is TGTGCCAGCAGCTTAGGACAGGTCTCTCATGGCTATGGCTACACCTTC. Translating it yields CASSLGQVSHGYGYTF.

The chain carries TRBV11-1 and TRBJ2-2; D gene unclear. The length of the CDR3 is 17 residues. Germline V gene data show CDR1 as SGHAT and CDR2 as FQDESV (reference sequence). V was cut by 4 bases and J by 0 bases, with 15 bases left in between. The CDR3 region is CASSSARVLANTGELFF. For the CDR3, the DNA is TGTGCCAGCAGCTCCGCCCGGGTACTCGCGAACACCGGGGAGCTGTTTTTT.

The table lists this clonotype with many counts. The chain employs TRBV2 and TRBJ2-5; D gene unclear. The CDR3 loop spans 13 amino acids. The V end lost 1 base, the J end lost 6 bases, and 9 bases lay between the germline ends. Per the germline V gene, CDR1 is SNHLY and CDR2 is FYNNEI. The CDR3 region is CASSEGGSQTQYF. For the CDR3, the DNA is TGTGCCAGCAGTGAAGGCGGCAGTCAGACCCAGTACTTC.

This clonotype was seen repeatedly, ten times or more. V and J are TRBV10-3 and TRBJ2-7; 8 nucleotides align to TRBD1. The germline V gene encodes CDR1 ENHRY and CDR2 SYGVKD. The CDR3 is 13 amino acids. The V and J ends lost 6 bases and 5 bases, in that order; junction bases with no gene match: 6. The CDR3 coding sequence is TGTGCCATCAGAGGACAGGGCGTGCACGAGCAGTACTTC. It encodes CAIRGQGVHEQYF.

The chain employs TRBV7-8 and TRBJ2-5, with D possibly being TRBD1 or TRBD2 (7 bases each). CDR3 size: 16 residues. V was pared by 2 bases and J by 6 bases, with 19 bases between. Germline V CDR1 and CDR2: SGHVS, FQNEAQ. CDR3 sequence (DNA): TGTGCCAGCAGCTTACCCCAGGGGGGGTCAGGAAAGACCCAGTACTTC. It yields the protein CASSLPQGGSGKTQYF.

At least ten counts were recorded for this clonotype. This rearrangement joins TRBV28 to TRBJ1-2, with 7 bases identical to TRBD1. J gave up 4 bases and V 5 bases, and 10 bases lay outside the gene matches. CDR3 length: 15 residues. Germline assignment: CDR1 MDHEN and CDR2 SYDVKM. The chain's CDR3 is CASSVLRQGTYGYTF. CDR3 coding DNA: TGTGCCAGCAGTGTTCTGCGACAGGGCACCTATGGCTACACCTTC.

The chain is built from TRBV6-1 and TRBJ1-2, with D unclear. Trimming took 1 base from V and 8 from J, leaving 17 bases between them. The CDR3 runs 15 residues. The germline CDR1 and CDR2 sequences are MNHNS and SASEGT. This CDR3 is CASSEGGMGSRGYTF. DNA of the CDR3: TGTGCCAGCAGTGAAGGTGGTATGGGGTCGAGGGGCTACACCTTC.

V usage is TRBV6-1 and J usage is TRBJ2-7, with 8 bases fitting TRBD1. After removal of 4 bases from V and 7 bases from J, the junction contained 3 bases not matched to a gene. The CDR3 totals 12 residues. Looked up from germline, CDR1 is MNHNS and CDR2 is SASEGT. This chain's CDR3 is CASSGTGSEQYF. For the CDR3, the DNA is TGTGCCAGCAGTGGGACAGGGTCAGAGCAGTACTTC.